A single sample is the source of the 5 T cell receptor beta chains below, sequenced in a study of resident and recirculating memory T cells in vitiligo. Some clones are missing from TCRdb's copy, which holds only in-frame ones; the method was immunoSEQ multiplex PCR. The table has 70,000 to 75,000 clones, approximately 91% seen once; the top ten hold around 4.9%. What was sequenced was blood. These receptor sequences come from a male donor with vitiligo.

The chain combines TRBV5-6 with TRBJ1-4; tentatively, D is TRBD1 (6 bases). There are 14 residues in the CDR3. V gave up 2 bases and J gave up 8 bases, with 13 bases separating them. CDR1 and CDR2 from the germline V gene are SGHDT and YYEEEE. Written as DNA, the CDR3 is TGTGCCAGCAGCTTACAGGGATTCGACGAAAAACTGTTTTTT. This translates into CASSLQGFDEKLFF.

The rearrangement links TRBV7-2 to TRBJ1-2; 8 bases are shared with TRBD1. The CDR3 covers 16 residues. The ends lost 1 base at V and 2 bases at J; junction bases unmatched: 6. Germline V gives CDR1 SGHTA, CDR2 FQGNSA. The CDR3 DNA follows: TGTGCCAGCAGCTTAGATCAGGGGGCGGGAAACTATGGCTACACCTTC. It is translated as CASSLDQGAGNYGYTF.

Here the CDR3 reads CASSGTGAVDTGELFF. The CDR3 DNA sequence: TGCGCCAGCAGCGGGACAGGGGCGGTGGACACCGGGGAGCTGTTTTTT. The chain couples TRBV5-1 to TRBJ2-2; the match to TRBD1 covers 10 bases. With V trimmed by 4 bases and J by 3 bases, 6 bases remained unmatched. CDR3 length: 16 amino acids. CDR1 is SGHRS, CDR2 YFSETQ, per germline. Based on the CDR3 plus reference TRBV5-1 and TRBJ2-2, the full variable domain is KAGVTQTPRYLIKTRGQQVTLSCSPISGHRSVSWYQQTPGQGLQFLFEYFSETQRNKGNFPGRFSGRQFSNSRSEMNVSTLELGDSALYLCASSGTGAVDTGELFFGEGSRLTVL.

This chain joins TRBV10-3 and TRBJ2-1; D not resolved. V lost 5 bases and J 5 bases, leaving 7 bases between the germline ends. Germline CDR1 ENHRY, CDR2 SYGVKD. The CDR3 is 12 residues long. The CDR3 sequence is CAISPTHNEQFF. The CDR3 DNA sequence: TGTGCCATCAGTCCTACTCACAATGAGCAGTTCTTC.

V usage is TRBV19 and J usage is TRBJ1-2; 11 nucleotides agree with TRBD1. This CDR3 is 15 amino acids long. The V segment lost 8 bases and the J segment 5 bases; nucleotides outside the gene matches: 10. Germline CDR1 is LNHDA and CDR2 is SQIVND (reference sequence). CDR3 in amino acids: CASGSTGTGGYGYTF. Written as DNA, the CDR3 is TGTGCCAGTGGGTCGACCGGGACAGGGGGTTATGGCTACACCTTC.